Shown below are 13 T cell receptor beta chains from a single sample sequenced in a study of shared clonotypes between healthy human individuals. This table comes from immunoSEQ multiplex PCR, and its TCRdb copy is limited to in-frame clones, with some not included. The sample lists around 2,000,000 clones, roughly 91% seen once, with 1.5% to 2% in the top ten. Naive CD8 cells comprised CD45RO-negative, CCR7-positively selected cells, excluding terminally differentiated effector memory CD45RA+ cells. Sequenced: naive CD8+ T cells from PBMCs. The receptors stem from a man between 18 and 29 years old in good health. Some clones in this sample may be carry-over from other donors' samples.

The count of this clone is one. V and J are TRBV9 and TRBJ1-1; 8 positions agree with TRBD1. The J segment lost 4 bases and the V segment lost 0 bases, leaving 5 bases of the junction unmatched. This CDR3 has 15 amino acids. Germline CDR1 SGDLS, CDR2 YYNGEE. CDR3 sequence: CASSVASGGGTEAFF. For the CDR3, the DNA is TGTGCCAGCAGCGTAGCGTCAGGGGGCGGCACTGAAGCTTTCTTT. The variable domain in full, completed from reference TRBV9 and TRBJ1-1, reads DSGVTQTPKHLITATGQRVTLRCSPRSGDLSVYWYQQSLDQGLQFLIQYYNGEERAKGNILERFSAQQFPDLHSELNLSSLELGDSALYFCASSVASGGGTEAFFGQGTRLTVV.

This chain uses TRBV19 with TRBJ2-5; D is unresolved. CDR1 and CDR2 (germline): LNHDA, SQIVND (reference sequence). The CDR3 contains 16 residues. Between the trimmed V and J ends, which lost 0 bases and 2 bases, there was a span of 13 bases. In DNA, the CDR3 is TGTGCCAGTAGTATAGACCTCCTAGGTTGGCAAGAGACCCAGTACTTC. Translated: CASSIDLLGWQETQYF.

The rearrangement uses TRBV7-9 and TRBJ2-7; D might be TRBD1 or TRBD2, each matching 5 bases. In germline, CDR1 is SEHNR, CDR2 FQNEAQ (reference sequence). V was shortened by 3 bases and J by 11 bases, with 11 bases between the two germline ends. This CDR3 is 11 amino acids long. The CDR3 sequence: CASSLGTSEYF. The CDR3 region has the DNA TGTGCCAGCAGCTTGGGGACCAGCGAGTACTTC.

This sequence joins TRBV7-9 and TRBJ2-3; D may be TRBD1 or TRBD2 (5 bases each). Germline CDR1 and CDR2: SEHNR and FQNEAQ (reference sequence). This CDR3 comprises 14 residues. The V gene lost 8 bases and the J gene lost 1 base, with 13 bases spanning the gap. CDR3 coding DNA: TGTGCCAGCCCTGGGGGAGACGGCACAGATACGCAGTATTTT. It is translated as CASPGGDGTDTQYF.

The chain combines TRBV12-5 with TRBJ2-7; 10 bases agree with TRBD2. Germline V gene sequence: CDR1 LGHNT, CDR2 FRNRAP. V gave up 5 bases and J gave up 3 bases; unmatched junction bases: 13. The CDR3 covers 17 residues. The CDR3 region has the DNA TGTGCTAGTGGTAAACCCGGGGTAGCGGGAGGAGGCTACGAGCAGTACTTC. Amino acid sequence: CASGKPGVAGGGYEQYF.

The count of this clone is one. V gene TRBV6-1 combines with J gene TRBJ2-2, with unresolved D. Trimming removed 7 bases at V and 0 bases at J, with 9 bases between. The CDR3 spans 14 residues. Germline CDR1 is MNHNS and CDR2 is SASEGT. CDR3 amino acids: CASNSRTNTGELFF. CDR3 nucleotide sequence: TGTGCCAGCAATTCCCGAACGAACACCGGGGAGCTGTTTTTT.

CDR3 DNA: TGTGCCAGCAGTATCGGGGCGCCGGACACTGAAGCTTTCTTT. It specifies CASSIGAPDTEAFF. The chain recombines TRBV28 with TRBJ1-1; D may be TRBD1 (5 bases). Germline CDR1 reads MDHEN; CDR2 reads SYDVKM. This CDR3 contains 14 residues. Trimming shortened V by 5 bases and J by 3 bases, and 13 bases separated the two germline ends.

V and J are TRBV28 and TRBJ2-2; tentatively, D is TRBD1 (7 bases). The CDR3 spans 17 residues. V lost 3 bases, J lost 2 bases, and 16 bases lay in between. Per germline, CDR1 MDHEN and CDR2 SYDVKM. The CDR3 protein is CASSLVGGTDNTGELFF. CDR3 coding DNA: TGTGCCAGCAGTTTGGTTGGAGGGACAGATAACACCGGGGAGCTGTTTTTT.

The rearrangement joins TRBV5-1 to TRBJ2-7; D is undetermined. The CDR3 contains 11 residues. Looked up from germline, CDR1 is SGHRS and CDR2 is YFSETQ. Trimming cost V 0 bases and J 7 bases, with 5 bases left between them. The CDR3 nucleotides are TGCGCCAGCAGCTTGGACCGGGAGCAGTACTTC. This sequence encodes CASSLDREQYF. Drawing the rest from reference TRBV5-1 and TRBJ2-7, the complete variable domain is KAGVTQTPRYLIKTRGQQVTLSCSPISGHRSVSWYQQTPGQGLQFLFEYFSETQRNKGNFPGRFSGRQFSNSRSEMNVSTLELGDSALYLCASSLDREQYFGPGTRLTVT.

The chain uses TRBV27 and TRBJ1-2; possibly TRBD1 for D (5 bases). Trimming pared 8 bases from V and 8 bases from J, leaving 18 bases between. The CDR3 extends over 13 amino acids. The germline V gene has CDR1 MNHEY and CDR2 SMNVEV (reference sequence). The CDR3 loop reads CASSDNPPRGYTF. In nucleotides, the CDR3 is TGTGCCAGCTCGGACAACCCCCCTCGCGGCTACACCTTC.

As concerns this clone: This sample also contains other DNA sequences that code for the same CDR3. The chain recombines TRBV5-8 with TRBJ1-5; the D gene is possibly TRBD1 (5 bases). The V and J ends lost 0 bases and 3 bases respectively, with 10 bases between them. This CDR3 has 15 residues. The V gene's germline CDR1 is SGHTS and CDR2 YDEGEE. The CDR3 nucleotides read TGTGCCAGCAGCTTGGAGGGCAGGGTCAATCAGCCCCAGCATTTT. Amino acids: CASSLEGRVNQPQHF.

CDR3 DNA sequence: TGTGCCAGCAGTTTACGGGGACTAGTGCTAGATACGCAGTATTTT. Translated, it gives CASSLRGLVLDTQYF. The chain carries TRBV27 and TRBJ2-3; 8 bases align to TRBD2. The junction had 6 bases not matched to a gene; V was cut back by 2 bases and J by 5 bases. The germline V gene has CDR1 MNHEY and CDR2 SMNVEV (reference sequence). The CDR3 runs 15 residues.

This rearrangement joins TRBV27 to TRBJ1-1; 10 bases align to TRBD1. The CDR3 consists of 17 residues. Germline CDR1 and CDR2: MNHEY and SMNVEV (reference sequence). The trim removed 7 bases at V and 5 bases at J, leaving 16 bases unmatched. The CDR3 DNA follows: TGTGCCAGCACCCACCTTCCGGGACAGGGGCGAAGGACTGAAGCTTTCTTT. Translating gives CASTHLPGQGRRTEAFF.